This T cell receptor (beta chain) was recovered during a study of shared clonotypes between healthy human individuals. The CDR3 runs to 15 residues. The V end lost 0 bases, the J end lost 2 bases, and 10 bases lay between the germline ends. The V gene's germline CDR1 is SGDLS and CDR2 YYNGEE. Sequencing used immunoSEQ multiplex PCR; TCRdb keeps in-frame clones, though not all of them. Found here are approximately 740,000 clones, about 74% of them singletons; the top ten hold approximately 1.8%. Notes on the study in general: Investigators collected only blood, and repertoires in tissues likely differ. Across subsets, estimated richness was generally greater for naive than for memory populations. Sharing across four donors was highest in naive CD4 (about 5%) and lowest in memory CD8 (around 0.4%).

As regards this clone: Antigen specificity is unknown.

Those who donated, Caucasian adults without exception, all lived in Nashville, Tennessee. This clonotype originated in a woman aged 25 to 45 in good health. V gene TRBV9 combines with J gene TRBJ2-3; no reliable D call. Source material: memory CD4+ T cells sorted from blood. Subset reported: CD45RA-negative fraction. CDR3 region: CASSVGAAATDTQYF. CDR3 bases: TGTGCCAGCAGCGTAGGGGCTGCAGCCACAGATACGCAGTATTTT. The entire variable domain, with the rest obtained from reference TRBV9 and TRBJ2-3, is as follows: DSGVTQTPKHLITATGQRVTLRCSPRSGDLSVYWYQQSLDQGLQFLIQYYNGEERAKGNILERFSAQQFPDLHSELNLSSLELGDSALYFCASSVGAAATDTQYFGPGTRLTVL.